Listed below are T cell receptor beta chains from one sample, sequenced in a study of regulatory T cells in long-lasting Graves disease. MiXCR was run by TCRdb on the multiplex PCR reads, yielding one entry per CDR3 protein. The sample contains over 400,000 distinct CDR3 sequences, 12% to 15% of which appear only once. These same records also appear under a second study, on T cells in Graves' hyperthyroidism and ophthalmopathy.

The sequencing used peripheral blood mononuclear cells (PBMCs), collected at new diagnosis, from a patient treated with antithyroid drugs. The origin of the receptors is a woman in her 50s with Graves disease. Both conserved end residues are trimmed from each CDR3. A D gene is named only where the DNA matches it firmly.

CDR3: SAADRQGYSNQPQH
V: TRBV20-1
D: TRBD1

CDR3: ASSLGGEGRQPQH
V: TRBV7-6
D: .

CDR3: ASRKKERDTLLHEQY
V: TRBV30
D: .

CDR3: ASSVRLAEYNEQF
V: TRBV6-1
D: TRBD2

CDR3: ASSGQRNEKLF
V: TRBV13
D: .

CDR3: ASSYAGTAYNYGYT
V: TRBV6-5
D: .

CDR3: ASSPGTGDDEQF
V: TRBV18
D: TRBD1

CDR3: ASSYSRPTEAYEQY
V: TRBV6-2/TRBV6-3
D: .

CDR3: ASSHGPTGLAGGPLHNEQF
V: TRBV4-1
D: TRBD2

CDR3: AISERDSGLSTDTQY
V: TRBV10-3
D: TRBD2

CDR3: ASTGQGKGSGTQY
V: TRBV27
D: TRBD1

CDR3: ASSETGQGSSPLH
V: TRBV6-1
D: TRBD1

CDR3: ATGRIDYNEQF
V: TRBV3-1
D: .

CDR3: ASSPEESGMNTEAF
V: TRBV9
D: .

CDR3: ASGPQGFGAF
V: TRBV7-9
D: .

CDR3: ASSSTGSGTDTQY
V: TRBV27
D: TRBD1

CDR3: SAPTSGDFNEQF
V: TRBV20-1
D: TRBD2

CDR3: ASREQGGINNSPLH
V: TRBV2
D: .

CDR3: ASSITNYNEQF
V: TRBV19
D: .

CDR3: ASSYRRDSYEQY
V: TRBV6-5
D: .

CDR3: ASSALGQGVDYT
V: TRBV6-1
D: TRBD1

CDR3: ASQISGDTQY
V: TRBV7-9
D: .

CDR3: ASSQEDRAETQY
V: TRBV4-1
D: TRBD1

CDR3: ASSIFGTGENEKLF
V: TRBV7-2
D: TRBD1

CDR3: ASRRGTGNYGYT
V: TRBV19
D: TRBD1

CDR3: ASSYRDRDNQPQH
V: TRBV6-7
D: TRBD1

CDR3: ASTLIQETQY
V: TRBV7-9
D: .

CDR3: ASSDRGSSGNTIY
V: TRBV6-2/TRBV6-3
D: TRBD1

CDR3: ASSFRLAGVYNEQF
V: TRBV19
D: TRBD2

CDR3: ASSRGGPGLREFEQF
V: TRBV7-9
D: TRBD2

CDR3: ASEQGAGETQY
V: TRBV2
D: TRBD1

CDR3: ASSRASPGYNEQF
V: TRBV5-8
D: .

CDR3: ASNIAGASYEQY
V: TRBV12-3/TRBV12-4
D: TRBD2

CDR3: ASSPGTGRFNYT
V: TRBV18
D: TRBD1

CDR3: ASSQDGAAQETQY
V: TRBV4-2
D: .

CDR3: ASSYRQGGQPQH
V: TRBV2
D: TRBD1

CDR3: ASSPHGTDYGYT
V: TRBV18
D: TRBD1

CDR3: AISESGQGFHEQY
V: TRBV10-3
D: TRBD1